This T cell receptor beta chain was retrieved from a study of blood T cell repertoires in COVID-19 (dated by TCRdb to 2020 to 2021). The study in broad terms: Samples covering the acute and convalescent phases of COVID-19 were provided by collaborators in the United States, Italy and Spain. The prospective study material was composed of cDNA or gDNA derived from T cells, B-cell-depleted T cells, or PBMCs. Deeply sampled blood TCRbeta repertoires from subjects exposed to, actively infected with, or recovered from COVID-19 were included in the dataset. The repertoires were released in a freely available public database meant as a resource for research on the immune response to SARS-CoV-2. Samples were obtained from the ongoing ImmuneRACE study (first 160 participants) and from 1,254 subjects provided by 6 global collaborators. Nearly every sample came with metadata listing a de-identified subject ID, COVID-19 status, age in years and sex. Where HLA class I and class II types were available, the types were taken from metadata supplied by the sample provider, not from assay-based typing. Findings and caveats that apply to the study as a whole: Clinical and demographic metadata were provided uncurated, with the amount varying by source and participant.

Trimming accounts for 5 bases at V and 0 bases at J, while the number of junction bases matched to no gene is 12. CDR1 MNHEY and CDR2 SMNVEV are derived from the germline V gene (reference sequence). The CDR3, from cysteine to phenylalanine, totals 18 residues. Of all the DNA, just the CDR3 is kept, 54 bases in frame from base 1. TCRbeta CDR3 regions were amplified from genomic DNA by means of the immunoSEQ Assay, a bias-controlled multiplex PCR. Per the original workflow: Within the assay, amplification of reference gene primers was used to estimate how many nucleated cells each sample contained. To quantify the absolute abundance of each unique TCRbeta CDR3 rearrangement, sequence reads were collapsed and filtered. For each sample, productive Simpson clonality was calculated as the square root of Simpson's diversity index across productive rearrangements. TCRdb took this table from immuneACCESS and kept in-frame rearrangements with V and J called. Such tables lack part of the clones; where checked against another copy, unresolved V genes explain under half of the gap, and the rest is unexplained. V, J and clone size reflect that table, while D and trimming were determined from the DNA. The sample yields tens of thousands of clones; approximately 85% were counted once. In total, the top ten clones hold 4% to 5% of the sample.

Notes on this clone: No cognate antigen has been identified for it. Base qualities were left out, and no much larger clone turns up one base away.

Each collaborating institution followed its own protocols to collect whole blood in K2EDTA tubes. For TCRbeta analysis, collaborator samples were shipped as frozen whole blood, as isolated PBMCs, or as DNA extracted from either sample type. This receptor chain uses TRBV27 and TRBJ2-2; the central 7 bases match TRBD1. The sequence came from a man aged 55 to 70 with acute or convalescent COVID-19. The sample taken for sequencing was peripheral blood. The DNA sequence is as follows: TGTGCCAGCAGTCCCCTTAGCGACAGGGCGACGAACACCGGGGAGCTGTTTTTT. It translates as CASSPLSDRATNTGELFF.